The source of this T cell receptor (beta chain) is a study of blood T cell repertoires in COVID-19 (dated by TCRdb to the early 2020s). Context from the whole study: The collaborator samples originated in the United States, Italy and Spain and spanned the acute and convalescent phases of COVID-19. Deeply sampled blood TCRbeta repertoires from subjects exposed to, actively infected with, or recovered from COVID-19 were included in the dataset. Samples were obtained from the ongoing ImmuneRACE study (first 160 participants) and from 1,200 or so subjects provided by 6 global collaborators. The sample metadata nearly always contained a de-identified subject ID, COVID-19 status, age in years and sex. A freely available public database, intended as a resource for researchers studying the immune response to SARS-CoV-2, is where the repertoires were released. Where available, HLA class I and class II types were taken from metadata supplied by the sample provider and were not determined by assay-based typing. The prospective study material was composed of cDNA or gDNA derived from T cells, B-cell-depleted T cells, or PBMCs.

Participants in the prospective study were aged about 18 to 95 years, lived in some 24 United States geographic areas, and enrolled through a virtual design. To assign participants to cohorts, the prospective study relied on clinical history that participants themselves reported in a screening survey and a study questionnaire. Exposed participants had been in contact, within 2 weeks of entering the study, with a person who had a PCR-confirmed or clinician-diagnosed case of COVID-19. Each participant in the prospective study had whole blood, serum and a nasopharyngeal or oropharyngeal swab collected by mobile phlebotomists. Over an approximately 2-month period, participants in the prospective study had the option of providing additional blood draws and questionnaires. Blood samples from the prospective study were shipped frozen or at room temperature prior to DNA extraction. The study at large found these results: Clinical and demographic metadata were provided uncurated, with the amount varying by source and participant.

TCRbeta CDR3 regions were amplified from genomic DNA using the immunoSEQ Assay, a bias-controlled multiplex PCR. Processing in the source paper ran as follows. Nucleated cell counts per sample were estimated from amplification of reference gene primers within the assay. To quantify the absolute abundance of each unique TCRbeta CDR3 rearrangement, sequence reads were collapsed and filtered. For each sample, productive Simpson clonality was calculated as the square root of Simpson's diversity index across productive rearrangements. TCRdb's version of the immuneACCESS table is confined to in-frame rearrangements and falls short of the full clone set. An unresolved V gene accounts for under half of the shortfall where checked; the remainder is of unknown origin. V and J calls and clone size are as listed in that table; D and trimming were resolved from the DNA. Here the sample has roughly 400,000 clones; approximately 90% occur a single time. Just over 0.85% of the sample belongs to the ten largest clones.

Reading the germline V gene gives CDR1 SGHRS and CDR2 YFSETQ. The CDR3 holds 16 amino acids from the cysteine to the phenylalanine. The retained sequence is limited to the CDR3, 48 bases, with the frame set at the first base. V is pared back by 2 bases and J by 7 bases, with 16 bases lying between the germline termini. As regards this clone: What this receptor recognizes is not known. Qualities for individual bases were not recorded, and no much larger clone is one base off.

This TCR was recovered from a woman aged 35 to 49 who had been exposed to COVID-19. The chain uses TRBV5-1 and TRBJ1-6, and the D gene may be TRBD1, 6 bases matching. The sample consisted of PBMCs or T cells enriched from blood (not recorded which). The CDR3 in this case is CASSFLPGTKNSPLHF. The DNA is TGCGCCAGCAGCTTCCTACCCGGGACAAAAAATTCACCCCTCCACTTT.